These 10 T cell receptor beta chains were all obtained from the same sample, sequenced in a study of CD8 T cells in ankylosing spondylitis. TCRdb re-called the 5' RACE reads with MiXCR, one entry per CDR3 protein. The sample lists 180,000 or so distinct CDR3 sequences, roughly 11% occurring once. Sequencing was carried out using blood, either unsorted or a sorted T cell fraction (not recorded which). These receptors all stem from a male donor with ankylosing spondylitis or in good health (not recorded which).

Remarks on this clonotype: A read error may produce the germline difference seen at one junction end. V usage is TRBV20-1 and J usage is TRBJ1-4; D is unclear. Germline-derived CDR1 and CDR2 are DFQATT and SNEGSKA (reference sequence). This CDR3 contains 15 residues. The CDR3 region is CCARLLGLRDEKLFF. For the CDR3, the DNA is TGCTGTGCTCGCCTTTTAGGCCTTAGAGATGAAAAACTGTTTTTT.

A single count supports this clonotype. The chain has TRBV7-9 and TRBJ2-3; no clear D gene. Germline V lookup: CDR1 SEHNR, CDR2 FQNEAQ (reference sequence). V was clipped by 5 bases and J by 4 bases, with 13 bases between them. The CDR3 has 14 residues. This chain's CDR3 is CASSLPGRADTQYF. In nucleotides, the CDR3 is TGTGCCAGCAGCCTCCCTGGCCGCGCAGATACGCAGTATTTT.

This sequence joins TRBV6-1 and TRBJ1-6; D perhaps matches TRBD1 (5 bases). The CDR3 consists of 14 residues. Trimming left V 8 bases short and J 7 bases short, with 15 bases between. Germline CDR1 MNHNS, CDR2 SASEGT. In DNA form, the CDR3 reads TGTGCCAGCCGCCTTAGGGGTGGGAATTCACCCCTCCACTTT. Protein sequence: CASRLRGGNSPLHF.

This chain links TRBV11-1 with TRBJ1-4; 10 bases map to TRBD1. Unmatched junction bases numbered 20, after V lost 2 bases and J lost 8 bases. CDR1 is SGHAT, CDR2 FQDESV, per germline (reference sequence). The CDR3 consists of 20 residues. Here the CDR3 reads CASSLTRTGGLEARREKLFF. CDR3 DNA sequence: TGTGCCAGCAGCTTAACGCGGACAGGGGGATTAGAGGCTCGGAGGGAAAAACTGTTTTTT.

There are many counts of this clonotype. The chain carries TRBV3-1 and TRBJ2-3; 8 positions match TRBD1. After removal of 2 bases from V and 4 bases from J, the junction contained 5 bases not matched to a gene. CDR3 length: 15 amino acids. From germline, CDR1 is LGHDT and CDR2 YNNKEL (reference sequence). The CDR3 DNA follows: TGTGCCAGCAGCCAATCATGGACAGGGCCAGATACGCAGTATTTT. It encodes CASSQSWTGPDTQYF.

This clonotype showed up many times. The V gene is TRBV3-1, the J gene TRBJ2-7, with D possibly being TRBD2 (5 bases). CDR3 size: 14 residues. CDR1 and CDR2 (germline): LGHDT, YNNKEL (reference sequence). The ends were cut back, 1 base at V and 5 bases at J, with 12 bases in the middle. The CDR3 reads CASSQVTGRNEQYF. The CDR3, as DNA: TGTGCCAGCAGCCAAGTGACGGGAAGGAACGAGCAGTACTTC.

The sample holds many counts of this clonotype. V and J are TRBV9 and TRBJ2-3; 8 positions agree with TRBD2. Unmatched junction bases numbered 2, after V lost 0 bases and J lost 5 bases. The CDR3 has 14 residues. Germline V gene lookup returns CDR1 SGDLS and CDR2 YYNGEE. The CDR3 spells CASSVATSEDTQYF. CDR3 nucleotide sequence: TGTGCCAGCAGCGTAGCGACTAGCGAAGATACGCAGTATTTT.

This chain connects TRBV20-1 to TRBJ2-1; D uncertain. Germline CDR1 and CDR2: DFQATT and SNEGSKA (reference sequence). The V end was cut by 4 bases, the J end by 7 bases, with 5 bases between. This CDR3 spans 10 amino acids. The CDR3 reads CSAKENEQFF. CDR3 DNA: TGCAGTGCTAAGGAGAATGAGCAGTTCTTC.

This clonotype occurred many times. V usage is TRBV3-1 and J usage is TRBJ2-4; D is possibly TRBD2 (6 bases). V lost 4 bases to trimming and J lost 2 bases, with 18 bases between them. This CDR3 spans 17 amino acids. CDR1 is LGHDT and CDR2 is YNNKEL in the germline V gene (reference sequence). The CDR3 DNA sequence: TGTGCCAGCAGCCCTGTCGCTATGACTAGTACCAAAAACATTCAGTACTTC. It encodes CASSPVAMTSTKNIQYF.

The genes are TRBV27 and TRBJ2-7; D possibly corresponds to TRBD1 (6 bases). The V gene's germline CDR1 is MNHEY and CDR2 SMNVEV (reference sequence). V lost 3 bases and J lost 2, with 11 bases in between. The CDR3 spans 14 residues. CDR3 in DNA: TGTGCCAGCAGTTTCAGTGGGGGCCCCTACGAGCAGTACTTC. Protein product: CASSFSGGPYEQYF.